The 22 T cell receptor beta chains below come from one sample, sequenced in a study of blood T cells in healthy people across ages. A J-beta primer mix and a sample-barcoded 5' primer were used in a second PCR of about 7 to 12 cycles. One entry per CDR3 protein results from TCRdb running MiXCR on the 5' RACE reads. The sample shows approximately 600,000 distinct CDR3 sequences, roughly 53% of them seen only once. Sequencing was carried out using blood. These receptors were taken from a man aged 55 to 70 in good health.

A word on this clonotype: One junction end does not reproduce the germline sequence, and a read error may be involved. CDR3: CSVSSQQGWTDTRYF. CDR3 DNA sequence: TGCAGCGTCAGTAGTCAACAGGGGTGGACAGATACGCGGTATTTT. The rearrangement joins TRBV29-1 to TRBJ2-3; 7 bases are a match to TRBD1. Germline V gene sequence: CDR1 SQVTM, CDR2 ANQGSEA. The CDR3 runs 15 residues.

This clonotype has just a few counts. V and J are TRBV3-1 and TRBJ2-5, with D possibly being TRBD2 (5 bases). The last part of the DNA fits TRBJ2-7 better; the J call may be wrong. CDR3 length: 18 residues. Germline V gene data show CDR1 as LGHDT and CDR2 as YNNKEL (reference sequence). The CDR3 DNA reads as TGTGCCAGCAGCCAAGTAGCGTCGCGGACTTTAAGACTCTACGAGCAGTACTTC. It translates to CASSQVASRTLRLYEQYF.

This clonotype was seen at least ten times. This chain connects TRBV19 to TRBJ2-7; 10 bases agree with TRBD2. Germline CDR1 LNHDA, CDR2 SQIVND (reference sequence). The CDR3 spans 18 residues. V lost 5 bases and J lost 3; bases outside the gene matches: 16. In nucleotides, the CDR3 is TGTGCCAGTAGTTTAGCCAGCGGGGGGGCCGGAGTGGTCTACGAGCAGTACTTC. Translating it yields CASSLASGGAGVVYEQYF.

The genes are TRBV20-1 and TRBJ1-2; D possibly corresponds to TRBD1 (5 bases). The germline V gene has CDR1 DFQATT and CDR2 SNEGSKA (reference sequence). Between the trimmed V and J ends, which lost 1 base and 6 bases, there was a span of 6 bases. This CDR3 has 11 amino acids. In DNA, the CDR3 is TGCAGTGCTAGAGTGGGGGATGGCTACACCTTC. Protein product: CSARVGDGYTF.

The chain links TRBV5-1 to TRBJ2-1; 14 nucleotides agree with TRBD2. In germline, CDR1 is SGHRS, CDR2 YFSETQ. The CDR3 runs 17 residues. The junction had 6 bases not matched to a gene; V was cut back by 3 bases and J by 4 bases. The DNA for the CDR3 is TGCGCCAGCAGCTCCGGACTAGCGGGGGGACCATACAATGAGCAGTTCTTC. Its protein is CASSSGLAGGPYNEQFF.

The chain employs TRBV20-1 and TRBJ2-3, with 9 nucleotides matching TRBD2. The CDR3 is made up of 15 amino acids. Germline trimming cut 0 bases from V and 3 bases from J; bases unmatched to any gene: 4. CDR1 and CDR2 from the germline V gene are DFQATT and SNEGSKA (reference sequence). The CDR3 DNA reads TGCAGTGCTAGAGATGGGGCGGGGGGGACAGATACGCAGTATTTT. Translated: CSARDGAGGTDTQYF.

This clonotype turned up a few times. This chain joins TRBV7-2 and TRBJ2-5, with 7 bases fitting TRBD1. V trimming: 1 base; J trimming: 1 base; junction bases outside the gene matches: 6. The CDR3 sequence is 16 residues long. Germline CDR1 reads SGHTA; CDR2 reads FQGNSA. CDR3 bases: TGTGCCAGCAGCTTAGTTGCCCGGGACAGCCAAGAGACCCAGTACTTC. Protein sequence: CASSLVARDSQETQYF. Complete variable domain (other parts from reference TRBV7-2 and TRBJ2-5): GAGVSQSPSNKVTEKGKDVELRCDPISGHTALYWYRQSLGQGLEFLIYFQGNSAPDKSGLPSDRFSAERTGGSVSTLTIQRTQQEDSAVYLCASSLVARDSQETQYFGPGTRLLVL.

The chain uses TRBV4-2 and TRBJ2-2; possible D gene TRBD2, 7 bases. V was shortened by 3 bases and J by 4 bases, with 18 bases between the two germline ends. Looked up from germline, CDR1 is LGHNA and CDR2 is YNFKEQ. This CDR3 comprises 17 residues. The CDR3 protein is CASSHRRGGGPTGELFF. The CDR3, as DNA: TGTGCCAGCAGCCACCGAAGGGGCGGGGGCCCCACCGGGGAGCTGTTTTTT.

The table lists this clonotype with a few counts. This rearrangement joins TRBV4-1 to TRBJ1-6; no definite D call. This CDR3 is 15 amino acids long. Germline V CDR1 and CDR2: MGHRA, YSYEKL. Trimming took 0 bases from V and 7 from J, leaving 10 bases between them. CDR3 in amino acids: CASSQESRINSPLHF. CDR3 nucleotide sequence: TGCGCCAGCAGCCAAGAGAGTCGGATAAATTCACCCCTCCACTTT.

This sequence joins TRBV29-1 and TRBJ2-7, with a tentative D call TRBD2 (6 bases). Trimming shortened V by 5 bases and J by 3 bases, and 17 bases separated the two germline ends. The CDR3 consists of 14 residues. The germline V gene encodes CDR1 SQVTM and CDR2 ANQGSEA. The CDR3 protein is CSVFSAGYLYEQYF. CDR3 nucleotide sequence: TGCAGCGTTTTTTCGGCGGGGTATCTCTACGAGCAGTACTTC.

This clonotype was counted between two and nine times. In nucleotides, the CDR3 is TGTGCCAGCAGGGCCCCGGGGAGAGAGACCCAGTACTTC. This sequence encodes CASRAPGRETQYF. This chain joins TRBV6-2 or TRBV6-3 and TRBJ2-5; D may be TRBD2 (5 bases). The CDR3 loop spans 13 amino acids. The germline V and J ends were trimmed by 6 bases and 4 bases, with 12 bases remaining between them. The germline gives CDR1 MNHEY, CDR2 SVGEGT.

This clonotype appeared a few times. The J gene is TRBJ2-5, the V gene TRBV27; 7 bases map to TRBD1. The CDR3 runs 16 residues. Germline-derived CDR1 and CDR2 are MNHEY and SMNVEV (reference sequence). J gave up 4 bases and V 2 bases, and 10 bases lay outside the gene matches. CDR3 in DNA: TGTGCCAGCAGTTTAAGAGGACAGGCGGCCCCAGAGACCCAGTACTTC. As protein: CASSLRGQAAPETQYF.

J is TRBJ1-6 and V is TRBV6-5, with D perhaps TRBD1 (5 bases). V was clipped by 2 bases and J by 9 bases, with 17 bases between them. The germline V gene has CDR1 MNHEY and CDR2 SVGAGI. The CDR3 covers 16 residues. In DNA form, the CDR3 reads TGTGCCAGCAGTTACAGTTGGGGCAGGTTTGGTTCACCCCTCCACTTT. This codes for CASSYSWGRFGSPLHF.

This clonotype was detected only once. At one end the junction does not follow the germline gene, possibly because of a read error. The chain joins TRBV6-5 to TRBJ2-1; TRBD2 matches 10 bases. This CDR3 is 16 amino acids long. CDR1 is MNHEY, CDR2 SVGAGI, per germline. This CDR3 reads CASGYSGGGVRNEQFF. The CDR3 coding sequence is TGTGCCAGCGGTTACAGCGGGGGGGGCGTTCGGAATGAGCAGTTCTTC.

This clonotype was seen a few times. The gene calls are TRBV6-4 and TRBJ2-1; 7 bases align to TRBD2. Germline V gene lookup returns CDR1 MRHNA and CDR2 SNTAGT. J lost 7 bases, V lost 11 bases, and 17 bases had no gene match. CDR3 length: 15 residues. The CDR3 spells CASARTGLAENEQFF. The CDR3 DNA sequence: TGTGCCTCAGCACGGACGGGGCTAGCGGAGAATGAGCAGTTCTTC.

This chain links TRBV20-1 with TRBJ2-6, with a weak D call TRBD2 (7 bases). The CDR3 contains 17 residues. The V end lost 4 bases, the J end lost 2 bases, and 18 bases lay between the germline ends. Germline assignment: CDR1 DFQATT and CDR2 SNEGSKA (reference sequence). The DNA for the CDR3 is TGCAGTGCTACCCGATGGGGGGGGGCCACTGGGGCCAACGTCCTGACTTTC. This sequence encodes CSATRWGGATGANVLTF.

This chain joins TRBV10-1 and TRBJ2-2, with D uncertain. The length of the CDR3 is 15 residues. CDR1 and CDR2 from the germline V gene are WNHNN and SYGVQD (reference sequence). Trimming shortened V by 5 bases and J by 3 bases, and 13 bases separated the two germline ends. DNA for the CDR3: TGCGCCAGCAGTCGCGACGGGTCCCACACCGGGGAGCTGTTTTTT. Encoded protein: CASSRDGSHTGELFF.

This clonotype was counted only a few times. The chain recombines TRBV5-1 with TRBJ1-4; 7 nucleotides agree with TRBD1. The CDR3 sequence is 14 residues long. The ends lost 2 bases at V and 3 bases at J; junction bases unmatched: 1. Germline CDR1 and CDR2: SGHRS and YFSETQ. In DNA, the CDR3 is TGCGCCAGCAGCTTCGGGACAGCTAATGAAAAACTGTTTTTT. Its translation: CASSFGTANEKLFF.

Here the CDR3 reads CASSLAGGQEQFF. DNA of the CDR3: TGCGCCAGCAGCTTGGCCGGGGGGCAGGAGCAGTTCTTC. The gene calls are TRBV5-1 and TRBJ2-1; tentatively, D is TRBD2 (7 bases). V gave up 0 bases and J gave up 10 bases, with 11 bases separating them. CDR1 SGHRS and CDR2 YFSETQ come from the germline V gene. This CDR3 spans 13 amino acids.

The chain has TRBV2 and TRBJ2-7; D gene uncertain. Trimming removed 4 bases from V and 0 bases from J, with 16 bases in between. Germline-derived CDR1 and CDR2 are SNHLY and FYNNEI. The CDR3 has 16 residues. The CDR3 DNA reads TGTGCCAGCAGTGTGAGCTTCCAGGCGACCTCCTACGAGCAGTACTTC. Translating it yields CASSVSFQATSYEQYF.

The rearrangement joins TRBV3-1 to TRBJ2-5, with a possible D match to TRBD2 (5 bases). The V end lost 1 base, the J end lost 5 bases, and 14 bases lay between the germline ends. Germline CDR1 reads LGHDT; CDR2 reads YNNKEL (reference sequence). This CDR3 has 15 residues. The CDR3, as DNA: TGTGCCAGCAGCCAAGCCTGGAAACTAGGGGAGACCCAGTACTTC. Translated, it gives CASSQAWKLGETQYF.

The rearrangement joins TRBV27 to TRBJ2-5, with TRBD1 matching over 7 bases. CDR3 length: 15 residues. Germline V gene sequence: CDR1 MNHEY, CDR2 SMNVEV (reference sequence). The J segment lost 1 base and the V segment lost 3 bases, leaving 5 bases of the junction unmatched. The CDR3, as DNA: TGTGCCAGCAGTTTCTCCGGGACAGTCCAAGAGACCCAGTACTTC. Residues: CASSFSGTVQETQYF.